This T cell receptor beta chain was profiled in a study of cytomegalovirus exposure and HLA in healthy donors. This CDR3 is built from 18 residues. Deletions cut 2 bases from V and 2 bases from J, with 20 bases between. A multiplex PCR was run with 60 Vbeta primers and 13 Jbeta primers. The method was immunoSEQ multiplex PCR; TCRdb's version includes in-frame clones alone and lacks a portion of them. The sample has about 120,000 clones; around four fifths are singletons. This rearrangement joins TRBV23-1 to TRBJ2-3; tentative D call: TRBD2 (6 bases). TRBV23-1 is labeled an ORF, and its function is uncertain. The sequencing sample was made of PBMCs. The TCR sequence derives from a man younger than 45 in good health and CMV-seropositive. CDR3 sequence: CASSQRSLFGGYTDTQYF. CDR3 DNA sequence: TGCGCCAGCAGTCAACGCTCCCTTTTTGGGGGGTACACAGATACGCAGTATTTT.